The 18 T cell receptor beta chains in this list originate from one sample, sequenced in a study of T-cell reconstitution after alpha-beta-depleted transplantation in children. Researchers prepared the TCRbeta library using unique molecular identifiers, the study reports. MiXCR was run by TCRdb on the PCR reads, yielding one entry per CDR3 protein. The table includes around 270,000 distinct CDR3 sequences, around 10% detected once. Sequenced here: PBMCs, sampled before TCRalphabeta/CD19-depleted stem cell transplant. These receptors were obtained from a boy younger than two with acute myeloid leukemia, due to receive a stem cell transplant.

In this sample, this clonotype turned up many times. Here the CDR3 DNA reads TGCGCCAGCAGCCAAAACCAGAAGACAGGCTCCTACGAGCAGTACTTC. Its protein is CASSQNQKTGSYEQYF. The chain couples TRBV4-1 to TRBJ2-7; the D gene is possibly TRBD1 (6 bases). Deletions cut 2 bases from V and 0 bases from J, with 14 bases between. Germline CDR1 and CDR2: MGHRA and YSYEKL. This CDR3 region has 16 residues.

The table lists this clonotype with many counts. This rearrangement joins TRBV29-1 to TRBJ2-5; D may be TRBD1 (5 bases). This CDR3 region has 14 residues. Trimming pared 5 bases from V and 2 bases from J, leaving 15 bases between. Germline V gene data show CDR1 as SQVTM and CDR2 as ANQGSEA. CDR3 sequence (DNA): TGCAGCGTTACCGACAGACTCCTTCAAGAGACCCAGTACTTC. Amino acid sequence: CSVTDRLLQETQYF.

J is TRBJ2-1 and V is TRBV15; possible D gene TRBD1, 8 bases. V was clipped by 0 bases and J by 4 bases, with 31 bases between them. This CDR3 has 22 amino acids. Germline V lookup: CDR1 LNHNV, CDR2 YYDKDF (reference sequence). The CDR3 loop is CATSRDRTGYGGRAGTYNEQFF. The CDR3 region has the DNA TGTGCCACCAGCAGAGATAGGACAGGGTATGGAGGGAGGGCCGGTACGTACAATGAGCAGTTCTTC.

CDR3 region: CASSYSRGAEETQYF. The CDR3 DNA is TGTGCCAGCAGTTACTCCCGGGGGGCTGAAGAGACCCAGTACTTC. The gene calls are TRBV6-6 and TRBJ2-5; D perhaps matches TRBD2 (7 bases). V lost 0 bases to trimming and J lost 3 bases, with 11 bases between them. The CDR3 covers 15 residues. Germline V gene lookup returns CDR1 MNHNY and CDR2 SVGAGI (reference sequence).

Many counts were recorded for this clonotype. This sequence joins TRBV10-3 and TRBJ2-4; 7 nucleotides match TRBD1. Trimming cost V 2 bases and J 0 bases; bases outside gene matches: 7. Germline assignment: CDR1 ENHRY and CDR2 SYGVKD. This CDR3 is 17 amino acids long. CDR3 loop: CAISEEARGQAKNIQYF. CDR3 bases: TGTGCCATCAGTGAGGAGGCAAGGGGGCAAGCCAAAAACATTCAGTACTTC.

This clonotype has ten or more counts. This chain links TRBV20-1 with TRBJ2-7; 7 bases fit TRBD1. V gave up 3 bases and J gave up 2 bases; unmatched junction bases: 10. In germline, CDR1 is DFQATT, CDR2 SNEGSKA (reference sequence). The CDR3 spans 15 residues. The CDR3 here is CSARGSRGSTYEQYF. CDR3 in DNA: TGCAGTGCTAGGGGTTCCAGGGGGTCGACCTACGAGCAGTACTTC.

The chain has TRBV12-3 or TRBV12-4 and TRBJ1-1, with D possibly TRBD1 on 6 matching bases. Trimming took off 5 bases at V and 6 bases at J, with 13 bases between the two ends. CDR3 length: 13 residues. CDR3 coding DNA: TGTGCCAGCAGTATACAGGGAGGGGCTGAAGCTTTCTTT. Translated, it gives CASSIQGGAEAFF.

This clonotype was observed at least ten times. The chain couples TRBV7-3 to TRBJ2-1; 9 bases match TRBD2. Losses at the gene ends were 5 bases for V and 2 bases for J; bases not matched to a gene: 4. This CDR3 region has 15 residues. Per germline, CDR1 SGHTA and CDR2 FQGTGA. The CDR3 is CASSHSGSPYNEQFF. The CDR3 DNA sequence: TGTGCCAGCAGCCATAGCGGGAGTCCCTACAATGAGCAGTTCTTC.

Of note for this clonotype: This clone may be a read error of a much larger clone one base away. This rearrangement joins TRBV28 to TRBJ2-7, with 10 bases identical to TRBD2. The CDR3 contains 14 residues. Germline CDR1 MDHEN, CDR2 SYDVKM. Here the CDR3 reads CPSSLAGAEPEQYF. CDR3 DNA: TGTCCCAGCAGTCTAGCGGGAGCCGAGCCGGAGCAGTACTTC.

The CDR3: CASSLNRGSSGANVLTF. CDR3 nucleotide sequence: TGTGCCAGCAGTCTAAACAGGGGAAGCTCTGGGGCCAACGTCCTGACTTTC. This rearrangement joins TRBV28 to TRBJ2-6; 7 nucleotides align to TRBD1. The trim removed 5 bases at V and 0 bases at J, leaving 7 bases unmatched. The germline V gene has CDR1 MDHEN and CDR2 SYDVKM. The CDR3 has 17 amino acids.

This clonotype was picked up many times. The genes are TRBV12-3 or TRBV12-4 and TRBJ2-7; perhaps TRBD1 as D (6 bases). Trimming stripped 4 bases from V and 5 bases from J, with 15 bases between. This CDR3 has 14 amino acids. CDR3 coding DNA: TGTGCCAGCAGTTCCCCATCCAAGGGGGACGAGCAGTACTTC. Amino acids: CASSSPSKGDEQYF.

The chain recombines TRBV12-3 or TRBV12-4 with TRBJ1-4; weak D call: TRBD1 (6 bases). CDR3 size: 16 residues. V dropped 5 bases and J dropped 6 bases, with 19 bases sitting between them. CDR3 sequence reads: CASSRSTGMRDEKLFF. The CDR3 coding sequence is TGTGCCAGCAGTCGATCTACAGGGATGAGGGATGAAAAACTGTTTTTT.

At least ten counts were recorded for this clonotype. This chain joins TRBV4-3 and TRBJ2-2; 8 bases agree with TRBD1. Trimming at V came to 0 bases and at J to 3 bases, leaving 15 bases not matched to a gene. This CDR3 has 20 amino acids. The germline CDR1 and CDR2 sequences are LGHNA and YSLEER. The CDR3 spells CASSQDIILRTGTYTGELFF. In nucleotides, the CDR3 is TGCGCCAGCAGCCAAGATATAATCCTAAGGACAGGGACGTACACCGGGGAGCTGTTTTTT.

This clonotype has a count of ten or more. This chain joins TRBV27 and TRBJ1-5; no reliable D call. The CDR3 length is 10 residues. Germline values: CDR1 MNHEY, CDR2 SMNVEV (reference sequence). V was clipped by 8 bases and J by 9 bases, with 8 bases between them. CDR3 DNA sequence: TGTGCCAGCGGATCATGGCCCCAGCATTTT. Its protein product is CASGSWPQHF.

This clonotype was seen repeatedly, ten times or more. The rearrangement links TRBV20-1 to TRBJ2-5, with D perhaps being TRBD1 or TRBD2 (5 bases each). The CDR3 runs 13 residues. The germline V gene encodes CDR1 DFQATT and CDR2 SNEGSKA (reference sequence). The ends were cut back, 4 bases at V and 5 bases at J, with 14 bases in the middle. This chain's CDR3 is CSAITGTSETQYF. For the CDR3, the DNA is TGCAGTGCTATCACCGGGACGTCGGAGACCCAGTACTTC.

This clonotype was seen a handful of times. V and J are TRBV29-1 and TRBJ1-1; TRBD1 might be the D (5 bases). This CDR3 has 12 residues. Trimming left V 3 bases short and J 10 bases short, with 15 bases between. Per germline, CDR1 SQVTM and CDR2 ANQGSEA. The CDR3 region has the DNA TGCAGCGTTGACGGCAGGGTAAAGGGAGCTTTCTTT. Its protein is CSVDGRVKGAFF.

This clonotype was counted ten times or more. The rearrangement joins TRBV5-1 to TRBJ2-5; 10 bases fit TRBD1. This CDR3 has 13 amino acids. Germline CDR1 reads SGHRS; CDR2 reads YFSETQ. Trimming cost V 3 bases and J 4 bases; bases outside gene matches: 0. The CDR3 DNA sequence: TGCGCCAGCAGCTGGACAGGGGGAGAGACCCAGTACTTC. Protein sequence: CASSWTGGETQYF.

The chain employs TRBV10-3 and TRBJ2-7; TRBD1 matches at 8 bases. The CDR3 totals 14 residues. The V and J ends lost 3 bases and 3 bases, in that order; junction bases with no gene match: 4. Germline-derived CDR1 and CDR2 are ENHRY and SYGVKD. The CDR3 DNA reads as TGTGCCATCAGTGACGGGACAGGCCGCTACGAGCAGTACTTC. It specifies CAISDGTGRYEQYF.